This entry concerns a single T cell receptor (beta chain). What it recognizes is unknown. These data originate in a study of cytomegalovirus exposure and HLA in healthy donors. Study context: Sequencing of about 179 million T cells in an earlier analysis found more than 100 million unique TCR beta sequences. Study-wide points: A later analysis reportedly identified an Asian-associated ancestry cluster as carrying fewer N-insertions than the approximately 670-donor mean. CMV serostatus was the only immune exposure information that was available.

60 Vbeta and 13 Jbeta primers were used in PCR. Only in-frame clones appear in the TCRdb table, and some are missing; sequencing was by immunoSEQ multiplex PCR. Its clone listing holds about 190,000 clones. This CDR3 is built from 16 residues. J gave up 6 bases and V 0 bases, and 6 bases lay outside the gene matches. Germline assignment: CDR1 LNHNV and CDR2 YYDKDF (reference sequence). Sequencing was done on a sample of PBMCs. This chain uses TRBV15 with TRBJ2-7; 12 positions match TRBD2. This sequence was found in a man younger than 40 in good health and CMV-seronegative. CDR3 in amino acids: CATSRDPSGRAREQYF. The DNA of the CDR3 is TGTGCCACCAGCAGAGATCCTAGCGGGAGGGCCCGCGAGCAGTACTTC.